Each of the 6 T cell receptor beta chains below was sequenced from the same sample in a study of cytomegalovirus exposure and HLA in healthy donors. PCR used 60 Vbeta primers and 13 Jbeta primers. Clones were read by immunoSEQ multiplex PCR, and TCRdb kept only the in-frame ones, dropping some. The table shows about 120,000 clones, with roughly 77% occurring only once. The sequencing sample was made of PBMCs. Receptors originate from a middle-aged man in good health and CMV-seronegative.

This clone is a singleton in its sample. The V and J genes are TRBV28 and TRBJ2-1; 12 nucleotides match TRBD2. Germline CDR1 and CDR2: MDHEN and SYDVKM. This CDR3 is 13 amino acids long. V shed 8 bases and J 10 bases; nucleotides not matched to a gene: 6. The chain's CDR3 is CASATSGRLEQFF. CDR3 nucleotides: TGTGCCAGCGCTACTAGCGGGAGGCTAGAGCAGTTCTTC.

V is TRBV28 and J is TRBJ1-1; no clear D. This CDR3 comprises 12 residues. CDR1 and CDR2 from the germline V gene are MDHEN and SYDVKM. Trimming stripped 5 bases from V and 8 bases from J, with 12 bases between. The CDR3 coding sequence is TGTGCCAGCAGTCTAGCGTTGTCGGAAGCTTTCTTT. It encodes CASSLALSEAFF.

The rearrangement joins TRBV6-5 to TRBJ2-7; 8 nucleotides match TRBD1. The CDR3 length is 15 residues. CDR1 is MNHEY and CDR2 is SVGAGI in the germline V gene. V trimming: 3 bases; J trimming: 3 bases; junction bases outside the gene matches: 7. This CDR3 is CASSYIGQGRYEQYF. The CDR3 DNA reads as TGTGCCAGCAGTTATATAGGACAGGGTCGCTACGAGCAGTACTTC.

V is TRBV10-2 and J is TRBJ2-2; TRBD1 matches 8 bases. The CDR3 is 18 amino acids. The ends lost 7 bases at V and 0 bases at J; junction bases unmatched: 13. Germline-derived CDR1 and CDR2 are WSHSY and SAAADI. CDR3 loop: CASTRWGRTGPNTGELFF. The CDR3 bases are TGCGCCAGCACCCGCTGGGGGCGGACAGGGCCGAACACCGGGGAGCTGTTTTTT.

The CDR3 DNA is TGTGCCAGCAGTTACGCCCGGACAGTGGAAGCTTTCTTT. This gives the protein CASSYARTVEAFF. The V call is TRBV6-5, the J call TRBJ1-1, with D possibly TRBD1 on 6 matching bases. This CDR3 region has 13 residues. Germline V gene sequence: CDR1 MNHEY, CDR2 SVGAGI. V lost 2 bases, J lost 8 bases, and 12 bases lay in between.

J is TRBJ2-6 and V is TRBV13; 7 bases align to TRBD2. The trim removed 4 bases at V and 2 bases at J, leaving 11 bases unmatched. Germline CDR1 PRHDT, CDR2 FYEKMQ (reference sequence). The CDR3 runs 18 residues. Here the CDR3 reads CASSSSGGGVPGANVLTF. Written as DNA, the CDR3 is TGTGCCAGCAGCTCCTCCGGCGGGGGAGTTCCTGGGGCCAACGTCCTGACTTTC.